This TCR beta chain originates from a study of blood T cell repertoires in COVID-19. The overall study: From T cells, B-cell-depleted T cells, or PBMCs came the material, which was cDNA or gDNA.

The V end lost 0 bases, the J end lost 5 bases, and 16 bases lay between the germline ends. The CDR3 has 16 amino acids. Per germline, CDR1 LNHNV and CDR2 YYDKDF (reference sequence). Participants were aged about 18 to 89 years from approximately 23 US areas. Allocation to cohorts depended on clinical history reported by the participants. Recovery meant two consecutive negative NP/OP PCR tests, professional clearance, or resolved symptoms. Clones were sequenced by immunoSEQ multiplex PCR, and TCRdb holds only the in-frame ones, with some missing. Counted here are about 330,000 clones, nearly 90% occurring once; the ten biggest clones make up approximately 5.3%.

The sequenced material came from PBMCs or T cells enriched from blood (not recorded which). The source of this sequence is a young woman who had recovered from COVID-19. This chain links TRBV15 with TRBJ2-5; D possibly corresponds to TRBD2 (6 bases). The CDR3 loop reads CATSRDVPGGAETQYF. CDR3 DNA sequence: TGTGCCACCAGCAGAGATGTCCCAGGCGGGGCGGAGACCCAGTACTTC.